This T cell receptor (beta chain) was retrieved from a study of Tregs in tolerant kidney transplant recipients. V shed 6 bases and J 7 bases; nucleotides not matched to a gene: 13. The V gene's germline CDR1 is SNHLY and CDR2 FYNNEI. This CDR3 is 15 amino acids long. Unstimulated regulatory T cells (CD4+CD25+CD127-), CD4+CD25- non-regulatory cells, CD4 and CD8 cells were FACS-sorted from thawed PBMCs. This table comes from immunoSEQ multiplex PCR, and its TCRdb copy is limited to in-frame clones, with some not included. The table lists some 80,000 clones, less than 98% of them singletons. The receptor was derived from a human donor who received a combined kidney and bone marrow transplant. The chain employs TRBV2 and TRBJ2-3, with 7 bases identical to TRBD1. The specimen was CD4+ T cells from blood, collected before the transplant. CDR3 bases: TGTGCCAGCAGCCCCAGTGGGGGCAGGGGGTATACGCAGTATTTT. It translates to CASSPSGGRGYTQYF.